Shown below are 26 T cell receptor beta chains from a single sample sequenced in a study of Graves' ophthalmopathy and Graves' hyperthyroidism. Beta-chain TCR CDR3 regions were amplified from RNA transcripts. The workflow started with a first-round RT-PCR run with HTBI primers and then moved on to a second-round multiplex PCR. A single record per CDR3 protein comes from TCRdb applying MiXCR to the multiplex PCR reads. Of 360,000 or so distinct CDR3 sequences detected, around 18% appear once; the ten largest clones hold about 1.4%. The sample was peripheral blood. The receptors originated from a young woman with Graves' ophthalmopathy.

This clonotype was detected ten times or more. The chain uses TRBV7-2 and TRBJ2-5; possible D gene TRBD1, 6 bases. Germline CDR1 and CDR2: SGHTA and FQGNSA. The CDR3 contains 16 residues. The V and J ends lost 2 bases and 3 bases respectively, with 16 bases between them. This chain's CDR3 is CASSLYGDTGEETQYF. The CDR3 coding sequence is TGTGCCAGCAGCTTATATGGGGACACCGGGGAAGAGACCCAGTACTTC.

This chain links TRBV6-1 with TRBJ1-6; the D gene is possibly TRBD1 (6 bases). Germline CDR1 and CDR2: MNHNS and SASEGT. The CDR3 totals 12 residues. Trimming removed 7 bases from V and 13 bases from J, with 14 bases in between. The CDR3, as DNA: TGTGCCAGCAACATAGGGGGGCTTCCCCTCCACTTT. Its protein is CASNIGGLPLHF.

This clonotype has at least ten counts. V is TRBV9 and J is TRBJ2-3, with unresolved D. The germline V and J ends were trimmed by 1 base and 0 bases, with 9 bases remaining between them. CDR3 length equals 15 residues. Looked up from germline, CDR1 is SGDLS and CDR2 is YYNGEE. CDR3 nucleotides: TGTGCCAGCAGCGTAAAGGGCCGGAGCACAGATACGCAGTATTTT. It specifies CASSVKGRSTDTQYF.

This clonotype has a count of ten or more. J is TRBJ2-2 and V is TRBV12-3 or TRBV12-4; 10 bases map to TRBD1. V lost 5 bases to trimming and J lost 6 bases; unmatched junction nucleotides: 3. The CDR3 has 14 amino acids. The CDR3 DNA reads TGTGCCAGCAGTACGGGACAGGGGCCCGGGGAGCTGTTTTTT. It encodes CASSTGQGPGELFF.

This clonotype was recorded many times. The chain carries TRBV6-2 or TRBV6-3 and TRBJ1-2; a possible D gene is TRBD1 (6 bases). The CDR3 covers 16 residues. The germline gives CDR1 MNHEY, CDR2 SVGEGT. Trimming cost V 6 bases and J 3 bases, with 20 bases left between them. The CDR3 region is CASRSIRQERHYGYTF. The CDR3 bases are TGTGCCAGCAGATCAATACGACAGGAACGGCACTATGGCTACACCTTC.

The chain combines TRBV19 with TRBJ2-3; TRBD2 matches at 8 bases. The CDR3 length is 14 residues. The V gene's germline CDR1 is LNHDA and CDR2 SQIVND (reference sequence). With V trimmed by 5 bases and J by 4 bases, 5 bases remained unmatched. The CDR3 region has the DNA TGTGCCAGTAGTTCCCGGACTAGCTCAGATACGCAGTATTTT. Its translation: CASSSRTSSDTQYF.

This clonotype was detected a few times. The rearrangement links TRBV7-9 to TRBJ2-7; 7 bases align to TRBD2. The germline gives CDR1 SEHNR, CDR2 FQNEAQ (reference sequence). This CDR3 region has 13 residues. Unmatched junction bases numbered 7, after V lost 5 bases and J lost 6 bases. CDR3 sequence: CASSPKTSLEQYF. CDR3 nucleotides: TGTGCCAGCAGCCCTAAGACTAGCCTCGAGCAGTACTTC.

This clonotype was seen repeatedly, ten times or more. The CDR3 DNA reads TGTGCCAGCAGCGACGATCAGGGGTACTATGGCTACACCTTC. Protein product: CASSDDQGYYGYTF. This chain joins TRBV7-2 and TRBJ1-2; the D gene is possibly TRBD1 (6 bases). V dropped 5 bases and J dropped 3 bases, with 13 bases sitting between them. The CDR3 extends over 14 amino acids. From germline, CDR1 is SGHTA and CDR2 FQGNSA.

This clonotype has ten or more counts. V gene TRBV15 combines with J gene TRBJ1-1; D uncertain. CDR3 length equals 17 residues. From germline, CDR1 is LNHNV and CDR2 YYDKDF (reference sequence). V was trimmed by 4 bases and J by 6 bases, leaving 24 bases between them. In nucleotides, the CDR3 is TGTGCCACCAGCATCTCAATTAAGGTCTCCAGGACTCCTGAAGCTTTCTTT. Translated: CATSISIKVSRTPEAFF.

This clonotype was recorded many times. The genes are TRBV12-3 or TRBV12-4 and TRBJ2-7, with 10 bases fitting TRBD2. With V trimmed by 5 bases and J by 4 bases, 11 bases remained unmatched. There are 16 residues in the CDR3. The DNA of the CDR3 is TGTGCCAGCAGTCCTCTAACTAGCGGGAATAAATACGAGCAGTACTTC. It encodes CASSPLTSGNKYEQYF.

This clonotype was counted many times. CDR3 in amino acids: CASSLQRGWDYEQYF. The CDR3 region has the DNA TGTGCCAGCAGCCTCCAGCGGGGCTGGGACTACGAGCAGTACTTC. The V call is TRBV6-2 or TRBV6-3, the J call TRBJ2-7, with TRBD2 identical over 7 bases. CDR1 and CDR2 from the germline V gene are MNHEY and SVGEGT. The CDR3 contains 15 residues. V trimming: 6 bases; J trimming: 3 bases; junction bases outside the gene matches: 11.

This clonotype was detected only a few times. The CDR3 sequence is CASSPVNRLAKNIQYF. The DNA of the CDR3 is TGTGCCAGCAGTCCTGTAAACCGGCTAGCCAAAAACATTCAGTACTTC. This chain links TRBV12-3 or TRBV12-4 with TRBJ2-4; D ambiguous. Trimming pared 5 bases from V and 0 bases from J, leaving 14 bases between. There are 16 residues in the CDR3.

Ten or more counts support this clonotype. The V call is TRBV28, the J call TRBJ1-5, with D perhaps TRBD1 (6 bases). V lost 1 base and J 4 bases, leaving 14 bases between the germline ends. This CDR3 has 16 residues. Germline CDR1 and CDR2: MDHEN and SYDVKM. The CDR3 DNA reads TGTGCCAGCAGTTTATTCCCTACAGGGATTAATCAGCCCCAGCATTTT. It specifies CASSLFPTGINQPQHF.

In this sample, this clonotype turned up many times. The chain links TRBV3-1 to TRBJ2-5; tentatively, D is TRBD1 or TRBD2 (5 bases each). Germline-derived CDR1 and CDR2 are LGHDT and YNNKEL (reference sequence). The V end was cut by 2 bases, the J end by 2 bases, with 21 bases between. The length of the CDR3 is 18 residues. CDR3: CASSQLPGQGDPQETQYF. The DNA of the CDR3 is TGTGCCAGCAGCCAACTCCCGGGGCAGGGAGATCCACAAGAGACCCAGTACTTC.

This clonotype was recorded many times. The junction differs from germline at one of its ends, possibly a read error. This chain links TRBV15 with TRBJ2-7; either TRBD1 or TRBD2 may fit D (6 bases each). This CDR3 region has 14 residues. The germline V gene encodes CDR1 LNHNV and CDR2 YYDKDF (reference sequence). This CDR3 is CATRRGGTSYEQYF. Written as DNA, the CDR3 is TGTGCCACCAGAAGAGGGGGGACCTCCTACGAGCAGTACTTC.

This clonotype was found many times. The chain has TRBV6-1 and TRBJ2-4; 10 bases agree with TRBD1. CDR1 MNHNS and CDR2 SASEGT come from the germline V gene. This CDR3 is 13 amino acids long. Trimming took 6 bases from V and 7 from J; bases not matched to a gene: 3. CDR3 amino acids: CASRGQGNNIQYF. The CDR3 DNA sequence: TGTGCCAGCAGGGGACAGGGGAACAACATTCAGTACTTC.

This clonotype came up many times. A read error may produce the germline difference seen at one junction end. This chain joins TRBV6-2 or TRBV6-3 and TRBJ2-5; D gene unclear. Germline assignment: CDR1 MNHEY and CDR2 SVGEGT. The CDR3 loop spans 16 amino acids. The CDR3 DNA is TGTGCCAGCAGTTACTCCCTCTCTTGGGTTACTGAGACCCGGTACTTC. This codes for CASSYSLSWVTETRYF.

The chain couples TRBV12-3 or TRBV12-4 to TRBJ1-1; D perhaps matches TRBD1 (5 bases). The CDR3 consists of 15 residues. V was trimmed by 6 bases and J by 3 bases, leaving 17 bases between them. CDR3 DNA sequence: TGTGCCAGCAGCCCGGGCGAGGGGCTCGACACTGAAGCTTTCTTT. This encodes CASSPGEGLDTEAFF.

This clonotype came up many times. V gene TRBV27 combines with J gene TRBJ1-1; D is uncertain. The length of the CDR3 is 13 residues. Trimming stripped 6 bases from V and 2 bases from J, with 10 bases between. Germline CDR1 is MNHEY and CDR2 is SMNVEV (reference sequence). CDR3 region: CASSFSPNTEAFF. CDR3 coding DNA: TGTGCCAGCAGCTTTTCCCCAAACACTGAAGCTTTCTTT.

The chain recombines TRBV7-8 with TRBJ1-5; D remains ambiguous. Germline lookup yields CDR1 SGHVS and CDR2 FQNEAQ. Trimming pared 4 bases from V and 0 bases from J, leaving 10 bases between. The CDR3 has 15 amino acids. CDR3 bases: TGTGCCAGCAGCTCGGGAGAATATAGCAATCAGCCCCAGCATTTT. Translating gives CASSSGEYSNQPQHF.

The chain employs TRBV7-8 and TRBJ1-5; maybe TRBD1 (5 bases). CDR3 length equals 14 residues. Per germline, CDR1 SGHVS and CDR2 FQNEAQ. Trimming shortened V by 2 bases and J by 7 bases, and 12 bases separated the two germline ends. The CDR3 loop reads CASSLSVGTQPQHF. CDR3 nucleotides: TGTGCCAGCAGCTTAAGTGTGGGGACCCAGCCCCAGCATTTT.

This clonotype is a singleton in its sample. The CDR3 spells CASSLRGTSLSTYEQYF. As DNA, the CDR3 is TGTGCCAGCAGCTTAAGGGGAACGTCACTATCGACCTACGAGCAGTACTTC. The chain couples TRBV7-6 to TRBJ2-7, with D possibly matching TRBD1 (5 bases). Per the germline V gene, CDR1 is SGHVS and CDR2 is FNYEAQ. CDR3 length equals 17 residues. V shed 2 bases and J shed 2 bases, with 19 bases lying between them.

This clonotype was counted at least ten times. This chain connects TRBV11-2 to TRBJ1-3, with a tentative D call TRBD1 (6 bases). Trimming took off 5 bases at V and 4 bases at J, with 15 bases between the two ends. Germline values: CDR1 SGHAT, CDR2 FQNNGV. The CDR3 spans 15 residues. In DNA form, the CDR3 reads TGTGCCAGCAGCCAGCCCAAGGGGGAAGGAAACACCATATATTTT. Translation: CASSQPKGEGNTIYF.

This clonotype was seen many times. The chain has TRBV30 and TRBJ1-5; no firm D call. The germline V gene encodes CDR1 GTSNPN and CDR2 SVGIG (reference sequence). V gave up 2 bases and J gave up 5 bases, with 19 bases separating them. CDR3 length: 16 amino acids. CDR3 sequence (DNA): TGTGCCTGGAGTATTTCGGACCCTCGGACCTATCAGCCCCAGCATTTT. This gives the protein CAWSISDPRTYQPQHF. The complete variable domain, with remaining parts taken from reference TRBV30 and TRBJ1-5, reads SQTIHQWPATLVQPVGSPLSLECTVEGTSNPNLYWYRQAAGRGLQLLFYSVGIGQISSEVPQNLSASRPQDRQFILSSKKLLLSDSGFYLCAWSISDPRTYQPQHFGDGTRLSIL.

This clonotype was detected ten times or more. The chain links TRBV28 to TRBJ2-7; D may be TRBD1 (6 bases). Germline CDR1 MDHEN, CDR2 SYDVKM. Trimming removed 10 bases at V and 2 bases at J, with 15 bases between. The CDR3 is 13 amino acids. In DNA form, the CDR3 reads TGTGCCATCCCCGGGACAAATCCCTACGAGCAGTACTTC. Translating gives CAIPGTNPYEQYF.

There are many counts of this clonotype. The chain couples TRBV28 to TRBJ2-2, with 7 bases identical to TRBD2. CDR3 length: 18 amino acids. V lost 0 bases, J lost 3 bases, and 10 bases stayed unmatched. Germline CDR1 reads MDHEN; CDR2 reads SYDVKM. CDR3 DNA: TGTGCCAGCAGTTTATGGCGGGAGACCATGGTGTACACCGGGGAGCTGTTTTTT. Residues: CASSLWRETMVYTGELFF.